This T cell receptor (beta chain) was obtained from a study of cytomegalovirus exposure and HLA in healthy donors. Concerning this clone: Its antigen is still unknown.

CDR1 LNHDA and CDR2 SQIVND come from the germline V gene (reference sequence). This CDR3 is built from 16 residues. V lost 0 bases and J lost 8, with 17 bases in between. Study-wide results and caveats: From TCR beta sequences, most subjects' HLA-A and HLA-B alleles were reportedly predicted accurately. TCR beta sequences numbering under 20,000 were associated with HLA alleles at 0.05 false discovery rate in a later analysis.

Primers: 60 Vbeta forward and 13 Jbeta reverse. The data were produced by immunoSEQ multiplex PCR, yet TCRdb's version contains in-frame clones alone and is incomplete. The table lists about 180,000 clones, about 80% of them singletons. The genes are TRBV19 and TRBJ2-1; TRBD2 is a possible D gene (5 bases). The sample comprised PBMCs. This clonotype was sampled from a man aged 40-55 years in good health and CMV-seronegative. CDR3 DNA sequence: TGTGCCAGTAGTATAGACACTAGGAGGATTGTCGATGAGCAGTTCTTC. Translation: CASSIDTRRIVDEQFF.